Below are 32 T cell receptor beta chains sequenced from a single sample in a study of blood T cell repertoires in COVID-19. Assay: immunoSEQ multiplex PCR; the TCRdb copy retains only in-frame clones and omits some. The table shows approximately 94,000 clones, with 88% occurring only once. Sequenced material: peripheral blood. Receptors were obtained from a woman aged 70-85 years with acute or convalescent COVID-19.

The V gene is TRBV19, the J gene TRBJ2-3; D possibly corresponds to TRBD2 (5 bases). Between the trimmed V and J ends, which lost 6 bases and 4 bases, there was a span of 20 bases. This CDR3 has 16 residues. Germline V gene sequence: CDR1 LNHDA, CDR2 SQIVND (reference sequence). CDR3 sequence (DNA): TGTGCCAGTAGGCTACTAGGCGAGTATGGCGCAGATACGCAGTATTTT. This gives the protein CASRLLGEYGADTQYF.

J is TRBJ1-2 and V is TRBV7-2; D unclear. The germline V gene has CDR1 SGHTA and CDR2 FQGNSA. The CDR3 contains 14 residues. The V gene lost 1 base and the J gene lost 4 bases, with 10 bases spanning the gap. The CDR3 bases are TGTGCCAGCAGCTTAGTTTTTGGCGGCTATGGCTACACCTTC. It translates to CASSLVFGGYGYTF.

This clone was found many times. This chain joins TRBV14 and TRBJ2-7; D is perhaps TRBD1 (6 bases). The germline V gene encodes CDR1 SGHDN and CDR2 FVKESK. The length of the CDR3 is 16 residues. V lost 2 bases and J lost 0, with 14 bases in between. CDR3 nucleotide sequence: TGTGCCAGCAGCCAACCGACAGGTTCCTACTCCTACGAGCAGTACTTC. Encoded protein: CASSQPTGSYSYEQYF.

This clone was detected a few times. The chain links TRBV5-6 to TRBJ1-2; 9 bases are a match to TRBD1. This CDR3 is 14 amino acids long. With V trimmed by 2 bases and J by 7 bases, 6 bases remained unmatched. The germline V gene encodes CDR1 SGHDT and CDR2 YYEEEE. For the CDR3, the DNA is TGTGCCAGCAGCTTAGGACAGGGGAAAGCTGGCTACACCTTC. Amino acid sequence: CASSLGQGKAGYTF.

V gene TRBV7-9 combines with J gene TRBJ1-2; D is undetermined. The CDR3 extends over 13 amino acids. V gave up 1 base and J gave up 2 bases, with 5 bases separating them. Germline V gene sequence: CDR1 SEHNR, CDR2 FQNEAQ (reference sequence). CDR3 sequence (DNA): TGTGCCAGCAGCTTAGGGGAGAACTATGGCTACACCTTC. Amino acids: CASSLGENYGYTF.

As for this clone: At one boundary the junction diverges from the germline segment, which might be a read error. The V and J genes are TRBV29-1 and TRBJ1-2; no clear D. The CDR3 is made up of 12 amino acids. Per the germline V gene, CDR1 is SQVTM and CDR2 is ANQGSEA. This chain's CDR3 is CSVDKGEYVYTF. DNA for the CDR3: TGCAGCGTTGACAAGGGAGAGTATGTCTACACCTTC. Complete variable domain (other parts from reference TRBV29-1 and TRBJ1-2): SAVISQKPSRDICQRGTSLTIQCQVDSQVTMMFWYRQQPGQSLTLIATANQGSEATYESGFVIDKFPISRPNLTFSTLTVSNMSPEDSSIYLCSVDKGEYVYTFGSGTRLTVV.

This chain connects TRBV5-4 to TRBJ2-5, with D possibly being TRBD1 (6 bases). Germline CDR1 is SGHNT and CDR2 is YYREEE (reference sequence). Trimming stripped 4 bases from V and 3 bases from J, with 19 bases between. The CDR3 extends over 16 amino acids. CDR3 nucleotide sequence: TGTGCCAGCAGCCGAGGGACACCGGCTGGGGAAGAGACCCAGTACTTC. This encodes CASSRGTPAGEETQYF.

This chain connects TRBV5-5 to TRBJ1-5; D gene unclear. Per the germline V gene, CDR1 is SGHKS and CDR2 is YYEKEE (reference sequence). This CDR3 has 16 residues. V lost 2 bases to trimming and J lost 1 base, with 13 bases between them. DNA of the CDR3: TGTGCCAGCAGCTTAACCGGGATCGAAAGCAATCAGCCCCAGCATTTT. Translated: CASSLTGIESNQPQHF.

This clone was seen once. Written as DNA, the CDR3 is TGTGCCAGCAGCTTTGAGGTGGACAGGGGAAGGGCTTTCTTT. Amino acid sequence: CASSFEVDRGRAFF. This rearrangement joins TRBV5-4 to TRBJ1-1; TRBD1 agrees at 9 bases. CDR1 is SGHNT and CDR2 is YYREEE in the germline V gene (reference sequence). The ends lost 2 bases at V and 11 bases at J; junction bases unmatched: 10. The CDR3 runs to 14 residues.

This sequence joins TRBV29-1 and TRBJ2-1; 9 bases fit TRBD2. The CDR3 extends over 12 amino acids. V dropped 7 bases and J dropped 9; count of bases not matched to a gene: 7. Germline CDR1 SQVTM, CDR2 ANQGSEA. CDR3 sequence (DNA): TGCAGCGGGAATAGCGGGAGTTTTGAGCAGTTCTTC. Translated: CSGNSGSFEQFF.

The CDR3 nucleotides are TGTGCCAGCAGCCAAGAACCGGGATACACTGAAGCTTTCTTT. It encodes CASSQEPGYTEAFF. This chain connects TRBV3-1 (or the pseudogene TRBV3-2) to TRBJ1-1; no definite D call. CDR1 and CDR2 (germline): LGHDT, YNNKEL (reference sequence). Trimming removed 0 bases at V and 3 bases at J, with 8 bases between. This CDR3 region has 14 residues.

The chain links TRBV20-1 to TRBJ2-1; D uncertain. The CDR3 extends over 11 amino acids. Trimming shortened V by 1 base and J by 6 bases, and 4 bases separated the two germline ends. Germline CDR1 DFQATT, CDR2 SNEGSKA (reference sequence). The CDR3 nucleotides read TGCAGTGCTAGAGGACTCAATGAGCAGTTCTTC. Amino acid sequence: CSARGLNEQFF.

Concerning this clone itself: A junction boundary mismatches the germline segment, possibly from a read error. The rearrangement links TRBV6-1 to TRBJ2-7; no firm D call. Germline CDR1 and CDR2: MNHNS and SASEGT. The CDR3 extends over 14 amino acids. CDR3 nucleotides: TGTGCCAGCAGTGAAGTTCTGGGCTCCAACGAGCAGTACTTC. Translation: CASSEVLGSNEQYF.

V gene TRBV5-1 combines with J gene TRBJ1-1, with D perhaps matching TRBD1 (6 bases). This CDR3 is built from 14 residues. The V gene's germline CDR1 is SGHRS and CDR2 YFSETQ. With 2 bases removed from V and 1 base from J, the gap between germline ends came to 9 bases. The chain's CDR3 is CASSLLQGNTEAFF. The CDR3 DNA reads TGCGCCAGCAGCTTACTACAGGGGAACACTGAAGCTTTCTTT. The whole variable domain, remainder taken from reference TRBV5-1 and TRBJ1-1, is KAGVTQTPRYLIKTRGQQVTLSCSPISGHRSVSWYQQTPGQGLQFLFEYFSETQRNKGNFPGRFSGRQFSNSRSEMNVSTLELGDSALYLCASSLLQGNTEAFFGQGTRLTVV.

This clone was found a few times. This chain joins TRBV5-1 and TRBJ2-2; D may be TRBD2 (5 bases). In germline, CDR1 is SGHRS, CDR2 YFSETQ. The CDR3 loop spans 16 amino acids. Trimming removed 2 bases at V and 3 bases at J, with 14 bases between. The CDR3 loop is CASSFAGNSDTGELFF. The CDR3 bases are TGCGCCAGCAGCTTTGCGGGCAATAGCGACACCGGGGAGCTGTTTTTT.

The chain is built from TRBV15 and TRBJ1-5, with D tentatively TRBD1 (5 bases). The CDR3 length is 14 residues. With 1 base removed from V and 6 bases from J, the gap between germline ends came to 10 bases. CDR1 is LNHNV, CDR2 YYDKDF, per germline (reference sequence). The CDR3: CATSRGGGAQPQHF. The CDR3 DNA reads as TGTGCCACCAGCAGAGGCGGGGGTGCTCAGCCCCAGCATTTT.

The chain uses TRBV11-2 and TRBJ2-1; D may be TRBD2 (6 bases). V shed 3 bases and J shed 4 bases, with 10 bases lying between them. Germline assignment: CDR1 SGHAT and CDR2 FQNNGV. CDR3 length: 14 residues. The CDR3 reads CASSLGGKYNEQFF. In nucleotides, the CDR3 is TGTGCCAGCAGCTTGGGCGGGAAATACAATGAGCAGTTCTTC.

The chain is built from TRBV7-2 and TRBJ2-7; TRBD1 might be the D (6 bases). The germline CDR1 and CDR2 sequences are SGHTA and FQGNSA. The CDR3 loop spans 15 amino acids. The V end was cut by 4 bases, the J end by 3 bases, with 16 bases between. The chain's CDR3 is CASSSETGYYYEQYF. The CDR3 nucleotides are TGTGCCAGCAGCTCGGAGACAGGCTATTACTACGAGCAGTACTTC.

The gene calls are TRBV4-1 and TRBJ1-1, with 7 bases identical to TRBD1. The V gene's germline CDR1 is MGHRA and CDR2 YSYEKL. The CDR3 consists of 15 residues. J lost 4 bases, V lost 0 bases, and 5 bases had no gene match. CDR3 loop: CASSQEGAGGTEAFF. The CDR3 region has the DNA TGCGCCAGCAGCCAAGAAGGAGCAGGGGGCACTGAAGCTTTCTTT.

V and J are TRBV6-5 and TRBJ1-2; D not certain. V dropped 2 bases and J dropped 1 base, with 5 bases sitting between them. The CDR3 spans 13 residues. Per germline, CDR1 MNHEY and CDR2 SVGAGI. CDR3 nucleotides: TGTGCCAGCAGTTACGACTATAACTATGGCTACACCTTC. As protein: CASSYDYNYGYTF.

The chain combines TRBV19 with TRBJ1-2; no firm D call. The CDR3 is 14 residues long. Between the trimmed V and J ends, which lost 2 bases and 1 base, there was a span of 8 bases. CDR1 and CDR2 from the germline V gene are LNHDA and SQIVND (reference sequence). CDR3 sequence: CASSILLLNYGYTF. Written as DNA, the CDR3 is TGTGCCAGTAGTATACTATTGCTTAACTATGGCTACACCTTC. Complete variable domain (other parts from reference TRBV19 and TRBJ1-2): DGGITQSPKYLFRKEGQNVTLSCEQNLNHDAMYWYRQDPGQGLRLIYYSQIVNDFQKGDIAEGYSVSREKKESFPLTVTSAQKNPTAFYLCASSILLLNYGYTFGSGTRLTVV.

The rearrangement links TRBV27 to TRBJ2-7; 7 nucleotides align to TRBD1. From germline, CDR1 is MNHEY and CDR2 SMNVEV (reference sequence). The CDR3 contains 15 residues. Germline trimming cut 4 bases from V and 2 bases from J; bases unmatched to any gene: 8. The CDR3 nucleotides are TGTGCCAGCAGTTCTACCGGGACAGTGCCCTACGAGCAGTACTTC. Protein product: CASSSTGTVPYEQYF.

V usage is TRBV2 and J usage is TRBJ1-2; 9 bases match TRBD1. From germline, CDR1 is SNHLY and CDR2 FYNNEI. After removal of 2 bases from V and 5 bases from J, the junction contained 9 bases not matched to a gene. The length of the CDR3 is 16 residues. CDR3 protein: CASSELGTGLTYGYTF. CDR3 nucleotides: TGTGCCAGCAGTGAACTGGGGACAGGGCTGACTTATGGCTACACCTTC.

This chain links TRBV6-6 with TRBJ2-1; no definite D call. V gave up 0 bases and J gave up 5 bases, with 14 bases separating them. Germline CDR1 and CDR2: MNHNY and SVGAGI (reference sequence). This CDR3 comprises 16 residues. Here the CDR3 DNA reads TGTGCCAGCAGTTACTCTTCCGTACCCCCTAACAATGAGCAGTTCTTC. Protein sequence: CASSYSSVPPNNEQFF.

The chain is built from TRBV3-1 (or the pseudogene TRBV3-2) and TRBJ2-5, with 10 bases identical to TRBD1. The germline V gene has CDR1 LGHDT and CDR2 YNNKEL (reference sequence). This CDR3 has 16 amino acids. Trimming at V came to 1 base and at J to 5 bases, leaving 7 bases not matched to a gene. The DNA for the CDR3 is TGTGCCAGCAGCCAAGTTCCGGACAGGGGGTCCGAGACCCAGTACTTC. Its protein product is CASSQVPDRGSETQYF.

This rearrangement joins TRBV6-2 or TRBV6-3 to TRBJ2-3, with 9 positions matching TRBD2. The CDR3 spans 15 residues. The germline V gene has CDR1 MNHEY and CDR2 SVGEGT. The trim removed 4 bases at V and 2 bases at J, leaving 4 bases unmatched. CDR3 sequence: CASSFSGSLTDTQYF. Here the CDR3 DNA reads TGTGCCAGCAGTTTTAGCGGGAGCCTCACAGATACGCAGTATTTT.

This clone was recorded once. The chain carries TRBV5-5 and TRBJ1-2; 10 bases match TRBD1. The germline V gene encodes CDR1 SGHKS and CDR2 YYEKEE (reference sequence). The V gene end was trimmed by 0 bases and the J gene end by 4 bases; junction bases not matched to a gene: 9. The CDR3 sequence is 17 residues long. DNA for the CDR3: TGTGCCAGCAGCTTGGGACAGGGGGCCCAATTGATCTATGGCTACACCTTC. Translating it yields CASSLGQGAQLIYGYTF. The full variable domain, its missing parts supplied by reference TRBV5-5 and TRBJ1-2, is DAGVTQSPTHLIKTRGQQVTLRCSPISGHKSVSWYQQVLGQGPQFIFQYYEKEERGRGNFPDRFSARQFPNYSSELNVNALLLGDSALYLCASSLGQGAQLIYGYTFGSGTRLTVV.

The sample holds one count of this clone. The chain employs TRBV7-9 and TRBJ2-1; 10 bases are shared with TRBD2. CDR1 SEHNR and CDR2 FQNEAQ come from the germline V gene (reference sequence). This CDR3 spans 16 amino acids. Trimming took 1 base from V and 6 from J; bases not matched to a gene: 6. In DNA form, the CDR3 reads TGTGCCAGCAGCTTAGGGCTAGCGGGAGTTGTCAATGAGCAGTTCTTC. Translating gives CASSLGLAGVVNEQFF.

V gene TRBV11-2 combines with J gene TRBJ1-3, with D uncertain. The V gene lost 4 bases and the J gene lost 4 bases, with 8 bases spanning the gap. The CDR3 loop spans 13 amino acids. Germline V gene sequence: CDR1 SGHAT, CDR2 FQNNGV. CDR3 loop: CASSWGGGNTIYF. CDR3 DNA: TGTGCCAGCAGCTGGGGAGGGGGAAACACCATATATTTT.

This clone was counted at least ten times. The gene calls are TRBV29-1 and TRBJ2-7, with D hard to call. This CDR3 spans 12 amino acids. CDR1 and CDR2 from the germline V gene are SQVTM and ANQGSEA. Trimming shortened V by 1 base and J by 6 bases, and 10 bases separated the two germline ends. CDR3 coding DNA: TGCAGCGTTGAAGGGCCTAGGCGCGAGCAGTACTTC. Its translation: CSVEGPRREQYF.

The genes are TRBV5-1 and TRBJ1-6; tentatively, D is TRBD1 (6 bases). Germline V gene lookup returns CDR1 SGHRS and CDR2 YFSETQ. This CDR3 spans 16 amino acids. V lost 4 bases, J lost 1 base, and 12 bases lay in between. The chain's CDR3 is CASSKEGGSYNSPLHF. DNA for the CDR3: TGCGCCAGCAGCAAGGAGGGGGGGTCCTATAATTCACCCCTCCACTTT.

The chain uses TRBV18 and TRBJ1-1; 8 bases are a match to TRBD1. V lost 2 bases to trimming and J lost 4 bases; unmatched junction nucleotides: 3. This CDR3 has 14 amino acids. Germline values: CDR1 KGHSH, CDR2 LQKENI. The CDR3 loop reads CASSPGTGGTEAFF. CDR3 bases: TGTGCCAGCTCACCAGGTACAGGGGGCACTGAAGCTTTCTTT.